This TCR beta chain was sequenced in a study of T cell repertoires in cytomegalovirus infection. Across the study: Indications of both CMV infection and matching HLA type were provided by public TCR beta signatures.

TCRdb re-analysed the reads in MiXCR, keeping a single row per CDR3 protein. The sample lists around 570,000 distinct CDR3 sequences; almost 40% were seen once. The table lists this clonotype with a few counts. Its antigen is unidentified. The CDR3 consists of 13 residues. Trimming stripped 6 bases from V and 2 bases from J, with 11 bases between. CDR1 MDHEN and CDR2 SYDVKM come from the germline V gene. The chain links TRBV28 to TRBJ2-7, with D unclear. This receptor was taken from a human donor in good health (CMV status not recorded). Some clones in this sample may be carry-over from other donors' samples. Material: cultured PBMCs, obtained from culture after CMV antigen stimulation. As DNA, the CDR3 is TGTGCCAGCAGCATATCACGCGCCTACGAGCAGTACTTC. It translates to CASSISRAYEQYF. Full variable domain (outside the CDR3, taken from reference TRBV28 and TRBJ2-7): DVKVTQSSRYLVKRTGEKVFLECVQDMDHENMFWYRQDPGLGLRLIYFSYDVKMKEKGDIPEGYSVSREKKERFSLILESASTNQTSMYLCASSISRAYEQYFGPGTRLTVT.